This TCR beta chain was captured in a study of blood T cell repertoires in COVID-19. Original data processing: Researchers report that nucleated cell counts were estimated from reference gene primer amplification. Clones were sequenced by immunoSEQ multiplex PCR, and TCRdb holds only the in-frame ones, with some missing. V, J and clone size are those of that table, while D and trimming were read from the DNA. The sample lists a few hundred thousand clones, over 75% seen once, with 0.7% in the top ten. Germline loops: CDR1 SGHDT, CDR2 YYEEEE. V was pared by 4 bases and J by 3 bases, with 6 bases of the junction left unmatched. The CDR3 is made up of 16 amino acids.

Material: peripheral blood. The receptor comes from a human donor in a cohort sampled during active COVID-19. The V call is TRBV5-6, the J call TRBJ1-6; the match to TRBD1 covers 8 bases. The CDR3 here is CASSPRTGNYNSPLHF. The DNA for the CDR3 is TGTGCCAGCAGCCCCCGGACAGGGAACTATAATTCACCCCTCCACTTT.